This TCR beta chain appears in the sequencing data of a study of T cells in Graves' hyperthyroidism and ophthalmopathy. General study findings and limits: A model of 13 V-J pairs discriminated ophthalmopathy from stable hyperthyroidism. Most clonotypes expanded in the thyroid (above 0.001) were also present in blood.

The source material, RNA transcripts, was used to amplify TCR beta CDR3 regions. TCR CDR3 underwent first-round RT-PCR with the HTBI primer set. From the multiplex PCR reads, TCRdb called clonotypes with MiXCR, one entry per CDR3 protein. The repertoire holds fewer than 300,000 distinct CDR3 sequences, with around 25% as singletons. The patients, who ranged from 18 to 65 in age, presented with newly diagnosed hyperthyroidism lasting under 2 months. Lactation, pregnancy, other autoimmune disease or uncontrolled infection led to exclusion of patients. Regarding this clonotype: Its antigen is not identified. A much larger clone sits a single nucleotide away, making a read error possible.

Sequenced material: blood. The sequence was collected from a man aged 35-49 years with Graves' hyperthyroidism that later progressed to Graves' ophthalmopathy.

Here the CDR3 DNA reads TGCGCCAGCAGTACTTTTGGGGACACTGAAGCTTTCTTT. Amino acids: CASSTFGDTEAFF. This rearrangement joins TRBV10-2 to TRBJ1-1; D remains ambiguous. Germline values: CDR1 WSHSY, CDR2 SAAADI. This CDR3 spans 13 amino acids. V lost 5 bases and J 3 bases, leaving 10 bases between the germline ends.